This is a list of T cell receptor beta chains from one sample in a study of OX40 agonist ivuxolimab in advanced cancers. Some clones are missing from TCRdb's copy, which holds only in-frame ones; the method was immunoSEQ multiplex PCR. The table shows tens of thousands of clones, with about 80% occurring only once. Material: CD4+ or CD8+ T cells sorted from blood, obtained in a trial of the OX40 agonist ivuxolimab. The source is an adult with an advanced solid tumor such as melanoma, head and neck, liver or kidney cancer. Both conserved end residues are part of each CDR3. The D gene is left open where the match is weak. Rows give clone size only sometimes, using once, few, many, or a class for an expanded clone.

clone size	V gene	J gene	CDR3 length	D gene	CDR3 protein	CDR3 DNA
NA	TRBV28	TRBJ1-2	12	NA	CASSFALRGYTF	TGTGCCAGCAGTTTTGCCCTGAGGGGCTACACCTTC
NA	TRBV16	TRBJ1-2	16	TRBD1	CASSPDRTGLDYGYTF	TGTGCCAGCAGCCCAGACCGGACAGGCTTGGACTATGGCTACACCTTC
NA	TRBV27	TRBJ2-1	18	TRBD2	CASSLGLAGGAPYNEQFF	TGTGCCAGCAGTTTGGGCCTAGCGGGGGGTGCCCCCTACAATGAGCAGTTCTTC
NA	TRBV28	TRBJ1-5	14	NA	CASSGGQGGQPQHF	TGTGCCAGCAGTGGGGGGCAGGGCGGTCAGCCCCAGCATTTT
NA	TRBV7-3	TRBJ2-7	15	NA	CASSLDPRPYREQYF	TGTGCCAGCAGCCTGGATCCCCGCCCTTACCGCGAGCAGTACTTC
NA	TRBV5-1	TRBJ2-5	15	TRBD1	CASSLGTGGQETQYF	TGCGCCAGCAGCTTGGGTACAGGGGGACAAGAGACCCAGTACTTC
many	TRBV19	TRBJ1-6	15	NA	CASSRPGGRNSPLHF	TGTGCCAGTAGTAGGCCAGGAGGGCGGAATTCACCCCTCCACTTT
once	TRBV14	TRBJ2-1	13	NA	CASSQDGFGEQFF	TGTGCCAGCAGCCAAGACGGGTTTGGTGAGCAGTTCTTC
NA	TRBV6-1	TRBJ2-3	15	NA	CASSESTVSTDTQYF	TGTGCCAGCAGTGAATCTACCGTAAGCACAGATACGCAGTATTTT
NA	TRBV19	TRBJ2-7	13	NA	CASNKQGTHEQYF	TGTGCCAGTAATAAACAGGGTACCCACGAGCAGTACTTC
once	TRBV6-1	TRBJ2-5	15	NA	CASSPGSPGRETQYF	TGTGCCAGCAGTCCGGGGTCCCCGGGACGGGAGACCCAGTACTTC
NA	TRBV7-9	TRBJ1-1	12	NA	CASSLGETEAFF	TGTGCCAGCAGCTTAGGAGAGACTGAAGCTTTCTTT
once	TRBV28	TRBJ1-2	16	NA	CASSPEGDPANYGYTF	TGTGCCAGCAGTCCCGAGGGGGACCCGGCTAACTATGGCTACACCTTC
NA	TRBV28	TRBJ1-5	14	TRBD1	CASSRDRVGQPQHF	TGTGCCAGCAGCCGGGACAGGGTGGGCCAGCCCCAGCATTTT
NA	TRBV2	TRBJ2-7	15	NA	CASSEAVGNSYEQYF	TGTGCCAGCAGTGAAGCTGTTGGTAACTCCTACGAGCAGTACTTC
NA	TRBV6-5	TRBJ2-3	15	NA	CASSYSVLGADTQYF	TGTGCCAGCAGTTACTCTGTTTTGGGGGCAGATACGCAGTATTTT
NA	TRBV28	TRBJ1-5	14	NA	CASSLSRRNQPQHF	TGTGCCAGCAGTTTGTCCAGGAGGAATCAGCCCCAGCATTTT
NA	TRBV5-1	TRBJ2-7	15	NA	CASSSSSGSSYEQYF	TGCGCCAGCAGCTCGTCCTCGGGCAGCTCCTACGAGCAGTACTTC
NA	TRBV6-4	TRBJ2-1	14	NA	CASSEKPWGVVEFF	TGTGCCAGCAGTGAAAAGCCATGGGGAGTTGTGGAGTTCTTC